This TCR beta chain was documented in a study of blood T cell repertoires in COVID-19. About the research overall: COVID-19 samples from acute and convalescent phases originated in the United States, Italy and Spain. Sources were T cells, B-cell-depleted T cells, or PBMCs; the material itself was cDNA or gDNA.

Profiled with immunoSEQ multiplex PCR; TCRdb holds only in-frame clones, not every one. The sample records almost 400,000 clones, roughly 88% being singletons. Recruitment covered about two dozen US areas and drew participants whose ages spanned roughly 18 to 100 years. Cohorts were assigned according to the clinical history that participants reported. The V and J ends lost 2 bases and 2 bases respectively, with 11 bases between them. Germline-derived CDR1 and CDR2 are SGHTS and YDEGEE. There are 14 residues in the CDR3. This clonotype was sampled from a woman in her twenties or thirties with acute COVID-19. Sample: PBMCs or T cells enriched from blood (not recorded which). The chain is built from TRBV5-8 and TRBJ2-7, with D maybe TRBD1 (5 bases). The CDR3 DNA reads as TGTGCCAGCAGCTTTGTGACAGAGCCCTACGAGCAGTACTTC. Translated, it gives CASSFVTEPYEQYF.